The 5 T cell receptor beta chains below all came from one sample that was sequenced in a study of cytomegalovirus exposure and HLA in healthy donors listed by TCRdb under 2017. Receptor libraries were prepared by the immunoSEQ multiplex PCR assay. TCRdb took over this immuneACCESS table, retaining in-frame rearrangements with V and J assigned. Such tables are incomplete; in checked studies, under half of the missing clones stem from an unresolved V gene, and the remainder is unexplained. The sample table lists about 73,000 clones, 94% of them with a count of one. The top ten clones comprise roughly 1% of the sample. Sequencing was done on a sample of PBMCs. These receptor sequences come from a woman under 30 in good health and CMV-seronegative.

This sequence joins TRBV30 and TRBJ2-1, with 8 bases matching TRBD2. V shed 2 bases and J 12 bases; nucleotides not matched to a gene: 6. The CDR3 extends over 12 amino acids. From germline, CDR1 is GTSNPN and CDR2 SVGIG (reference sequence). CDR3 nucleotides: TGTGCCTGGAGTCCCCTTGCGGGGGGGCAGTTCTTC. Translating gives CAWSPLAGGQFF.

The rearrangement joins TRBV27 to TRBJ2-4, with 7 bases that match TRBD2. Germline V gene lookup returns CDR1 MNHEY and CDR2 SMNVEV (reference sequence). The CDR3 totals 12 residues. With V trimmed by 6 bases and J by 4 bases, 0 bases remained unmatched. CDR3 sequence reads: CASRGGKNIQYF. CDR3 nucleotide sequence: TGTGCCAGCAGGGGAGGGAAAAACATTCAGTACTTC.

This clone was seen only once. V and J are TRBV6-5 and TRBJ2-2; D is possibly TRBD1 (5 bases). This CDR3 region has 13 residues. CDR1 MNHEY and CDR2 SVGAGI come from the germline V gene. V lost 2 bases to trimming and J lost 7 bases, with 8 bases between them. DNA for the CDR3: TGTGCCAGCAGTTACATGACAGACGGGGAGCTGTTTTTT. It is translated as CASSYMTDGELFF.

The chain carries TRBV5-8 and TRBJ2-2; 12 positions agree with TRBD2. Trimming removed 2 bases from V and 1 base from J; junction bases left unmatched: 6. The CDR3 totals 18 residues. CDR1 SGHTS and CDR2 YDEGEE come from the germline V gene. The CDR3 reads CASSFGRGLAGNTGELFF. The CDR3 bases are TGTGCCAGCAGCTTTGGAAGGGGACTAGCGGGGAACACCGGGGAGCTGTTTTTT.

The CDR3 coding sequence is TGTGCCAGCAGCGCGACAGGGTACGAGCAGTACTTC. It is translated as CASSATGYEQYF. The chain joins TRBV7-9 to TRBJ2-7, with TRBD1 identical over 7 bases. With 5 bases clipped from V and 4 bases from J, the junction kept 2 bases outside the gene matches. The CDR3 has 12 residues. Germline-derived CDR1 and CDR2 are SEHNR and FQNEAQ (reference sequence).